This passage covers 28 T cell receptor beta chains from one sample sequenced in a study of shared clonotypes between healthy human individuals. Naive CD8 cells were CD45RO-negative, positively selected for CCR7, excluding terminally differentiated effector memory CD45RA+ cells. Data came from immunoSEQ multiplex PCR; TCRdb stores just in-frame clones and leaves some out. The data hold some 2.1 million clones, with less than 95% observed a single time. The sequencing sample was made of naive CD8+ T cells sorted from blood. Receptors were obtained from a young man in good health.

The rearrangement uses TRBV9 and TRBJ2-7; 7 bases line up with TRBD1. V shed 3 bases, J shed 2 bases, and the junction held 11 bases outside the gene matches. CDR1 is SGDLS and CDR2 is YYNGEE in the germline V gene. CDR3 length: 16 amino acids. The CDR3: CASSASLRDSTYEQYF. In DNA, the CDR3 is TGTGCCAGCAGCGCCAGTCTCCGGGACAGTACCTACGAGCAGTACTTC.

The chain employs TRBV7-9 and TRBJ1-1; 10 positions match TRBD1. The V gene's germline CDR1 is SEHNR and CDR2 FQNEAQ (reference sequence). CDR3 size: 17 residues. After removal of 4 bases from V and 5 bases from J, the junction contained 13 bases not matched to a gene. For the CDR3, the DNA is TGTGCCAGCAGCTCCCAACCGGGACAGGGGCCGAGAACTGAAGCTTTCTTT. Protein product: CASSSQPGQGPRTEAFF.

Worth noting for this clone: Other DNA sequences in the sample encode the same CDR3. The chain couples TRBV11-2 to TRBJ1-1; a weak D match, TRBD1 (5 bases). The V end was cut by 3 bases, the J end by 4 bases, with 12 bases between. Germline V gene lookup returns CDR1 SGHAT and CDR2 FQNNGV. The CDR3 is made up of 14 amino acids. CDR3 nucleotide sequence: TGTGCCAGCAGCTTGGCATCTGGGGGCACTGAAGCTTTCTTT. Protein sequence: CASSLASGGTEAFF.

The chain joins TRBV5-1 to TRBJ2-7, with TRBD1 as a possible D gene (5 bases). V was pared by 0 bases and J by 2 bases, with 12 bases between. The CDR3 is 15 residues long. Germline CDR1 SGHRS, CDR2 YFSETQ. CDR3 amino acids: CASSLGGVPAYEQYF. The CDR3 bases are TGCGCCAGCAGCTTGGGGGGCGTGCCGGCCTACGAGCAGTACTTC.

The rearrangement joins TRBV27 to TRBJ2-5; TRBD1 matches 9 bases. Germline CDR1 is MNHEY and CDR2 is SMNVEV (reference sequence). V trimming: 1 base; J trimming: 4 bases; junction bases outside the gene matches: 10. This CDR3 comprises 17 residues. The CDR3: CASSLLGVTGGLETQYF. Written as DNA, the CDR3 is TGTGCCAGCAGTTTATTGGGGGTGACAGGGGGTCTAGAGACCCAGTACTTC.

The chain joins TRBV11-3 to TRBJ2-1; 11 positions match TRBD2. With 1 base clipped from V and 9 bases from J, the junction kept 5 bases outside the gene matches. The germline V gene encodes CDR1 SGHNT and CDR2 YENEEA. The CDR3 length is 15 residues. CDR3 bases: TGTGCCAGCAGCTTAGTAGCGGGGGGGCCCAGTGAGCAGTTCTTC. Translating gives CASSLVAGGPSEQFF.

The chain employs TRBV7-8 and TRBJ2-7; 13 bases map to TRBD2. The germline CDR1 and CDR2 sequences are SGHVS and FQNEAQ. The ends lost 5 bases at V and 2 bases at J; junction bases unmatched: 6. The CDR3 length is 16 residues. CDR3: CASSPGTSGVPYEQYF. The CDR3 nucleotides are TGTGCCAGCAGCCCGGGGACTAGCGGGGTTCCCTACGAGCAGTACTTC.

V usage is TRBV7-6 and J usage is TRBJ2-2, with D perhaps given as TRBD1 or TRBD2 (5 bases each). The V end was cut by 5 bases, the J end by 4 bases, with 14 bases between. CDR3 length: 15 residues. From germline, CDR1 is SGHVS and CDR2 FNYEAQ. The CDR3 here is CASSVVGTGTGELFF. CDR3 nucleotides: TGTGCCAGCAGCGTAGTAGGGACGGGCACCGGGGAGCTGTTTTTT.

CDR3 loop: CAISGGVTSTDTQYF. Here the CDR3 DNA reads TGTGCCATATCTGGCGGGGTTACTAGCACAGATACGCAGTATTTT. This chain links TRBV2 with TRBJ2-3; possibly TRBD2 for D (6 bases). CDR1 SNHLY and CDR2 FYNNEI come from the germline V gene. Deletions cut 10 bases from V and 0 bases from J, with 17 bases between. This CDR3 comprises 15 residues.

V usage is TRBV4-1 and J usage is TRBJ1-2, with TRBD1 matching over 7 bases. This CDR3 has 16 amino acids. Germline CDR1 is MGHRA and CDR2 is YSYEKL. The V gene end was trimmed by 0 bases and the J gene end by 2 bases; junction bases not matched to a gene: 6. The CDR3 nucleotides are TGCGCCAGCAGCCAAGACGTAGAGGGGGCGAACTATGGCTACACCTTC. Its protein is CASSQDVEGANYGYTF.

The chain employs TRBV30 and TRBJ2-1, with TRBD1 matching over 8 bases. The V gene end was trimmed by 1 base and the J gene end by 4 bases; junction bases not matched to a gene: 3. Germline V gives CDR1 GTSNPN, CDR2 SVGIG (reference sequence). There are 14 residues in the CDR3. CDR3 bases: TGTGCCTGGAGTGGGACAGGGAGATACAATGAGCAGTTCTTC. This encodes CAWSGTGRYNEQFF.

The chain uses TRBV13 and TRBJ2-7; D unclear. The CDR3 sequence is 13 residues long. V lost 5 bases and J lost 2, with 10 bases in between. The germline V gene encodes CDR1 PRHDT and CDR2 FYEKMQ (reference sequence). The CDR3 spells CASSPYAAYEQYF. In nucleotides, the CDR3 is TGTGCCAGCAGCCCCTATGCGGCCTACGAGCAGTACTTC.

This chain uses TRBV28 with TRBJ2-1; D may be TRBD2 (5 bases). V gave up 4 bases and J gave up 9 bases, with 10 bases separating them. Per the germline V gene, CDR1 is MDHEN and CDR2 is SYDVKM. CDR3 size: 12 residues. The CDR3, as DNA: TGTGCCAGCAGTTCCTGGAGGCTTGAGCAGTTCTTC. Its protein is CASSSWRLEQFF. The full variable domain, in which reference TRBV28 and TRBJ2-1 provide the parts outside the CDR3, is DVKVTQSSRYLVKRTGEKVFLECVQDMDHENMFWYRQDPGLGLRLIYFSYDVKMKEKGDIPEGYSVSREKKERFSLILESASTNQTSMYLCASSSWRLEQFFGPGTRLTVL.

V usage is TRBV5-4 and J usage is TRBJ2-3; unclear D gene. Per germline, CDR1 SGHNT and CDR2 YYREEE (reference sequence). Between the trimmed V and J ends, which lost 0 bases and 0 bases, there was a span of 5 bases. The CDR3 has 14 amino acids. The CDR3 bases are TGTGCCAGCAGCTTGGAGGACAGCACAGATACGCAGTATTTT. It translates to CASSLEDSTDTQYF. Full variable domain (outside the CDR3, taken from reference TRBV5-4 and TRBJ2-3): ETGVTQSPTHLIKTRGQQVTLRCSSQSGHNTVSWYQQALGQGPQFIFQYYREEENGRGNFPPRFSGLQFPNYSSELNVNALELDDSALYLCASSLEDSTDTQYFGPGTRLTVL.

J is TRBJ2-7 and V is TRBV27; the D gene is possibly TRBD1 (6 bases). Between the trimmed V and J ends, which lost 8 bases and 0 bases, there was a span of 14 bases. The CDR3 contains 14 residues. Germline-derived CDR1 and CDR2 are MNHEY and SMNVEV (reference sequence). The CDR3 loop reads CASGFTGYSYEQYF. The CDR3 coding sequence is TGTGCCAGCGGATTCACAGGGTACTCCTACGAGCAGTACTTC.

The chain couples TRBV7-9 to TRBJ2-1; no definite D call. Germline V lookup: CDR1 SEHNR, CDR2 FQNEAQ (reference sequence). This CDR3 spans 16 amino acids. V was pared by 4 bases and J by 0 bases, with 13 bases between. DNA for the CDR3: TGTGCCAGCAGCTCGACTGAACTCCTCTCCTACAATGAGCAGTTCTTC. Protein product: CASSSTELLSYNEQFF.

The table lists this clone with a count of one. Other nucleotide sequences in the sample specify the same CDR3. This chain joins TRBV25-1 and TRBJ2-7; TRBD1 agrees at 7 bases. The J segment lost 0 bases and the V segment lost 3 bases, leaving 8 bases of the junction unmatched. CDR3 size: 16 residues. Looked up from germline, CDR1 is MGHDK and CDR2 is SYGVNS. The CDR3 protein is CASSDPPGQSSYEQYF. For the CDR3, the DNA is TGTGCCAGCAGTGACCCCCCGGGACAGAGCTCCTACGAGCAGTACTTC.

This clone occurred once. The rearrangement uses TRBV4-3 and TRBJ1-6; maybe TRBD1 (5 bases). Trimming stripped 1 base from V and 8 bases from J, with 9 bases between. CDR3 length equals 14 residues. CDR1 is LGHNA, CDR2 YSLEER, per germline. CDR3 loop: CASSQVRGYSPLHF. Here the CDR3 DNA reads TGCGCCAGCAGCCAAGTAAGGGGTTATTCACCCCTCCACTTT.

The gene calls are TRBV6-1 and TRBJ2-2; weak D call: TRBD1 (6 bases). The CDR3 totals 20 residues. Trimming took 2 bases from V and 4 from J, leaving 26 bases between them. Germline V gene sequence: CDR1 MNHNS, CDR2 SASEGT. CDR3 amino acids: CASSELSRWTELEGTGELFF. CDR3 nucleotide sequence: TGTGCCAGCAGTGAACTATCGAGGTGGACAGAACTCGAGGGCACCGGGGAGCTGTTTTTT.

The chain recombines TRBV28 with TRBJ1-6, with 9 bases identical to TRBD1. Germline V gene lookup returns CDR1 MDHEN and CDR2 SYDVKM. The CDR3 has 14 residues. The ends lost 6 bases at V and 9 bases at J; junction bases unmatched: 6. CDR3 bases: TGTGCCAGCAGCTGGGGACAGGGAGGTTCACCCCTCCACTTT. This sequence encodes CASSWGQGGSPLHF.

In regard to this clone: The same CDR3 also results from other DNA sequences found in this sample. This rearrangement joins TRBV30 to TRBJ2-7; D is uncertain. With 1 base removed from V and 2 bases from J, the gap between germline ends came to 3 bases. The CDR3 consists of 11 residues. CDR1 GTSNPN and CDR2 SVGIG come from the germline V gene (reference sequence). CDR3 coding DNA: TGTGCCTGGAGTGGTCCCTACGAGCAGTACTTC. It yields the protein CAWSGPYEQYF.

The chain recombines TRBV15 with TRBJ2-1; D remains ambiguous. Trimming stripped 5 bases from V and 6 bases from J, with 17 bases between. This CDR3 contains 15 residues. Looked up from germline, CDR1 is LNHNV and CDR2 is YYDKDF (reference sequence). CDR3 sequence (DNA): TGTGCCACCAGCCCCTCAGACCCGCCCCCCAATGAGCAGTTCTTC. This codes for CATSPSDPPPNEQFF. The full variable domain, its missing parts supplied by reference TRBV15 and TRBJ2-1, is DAMVIQNPRYQVTQFGKPVTLSCSQTLNHNVMYWYQQKSSQAPKLLFHYYDKDFNNEADTPDNFQSRRPNTSFCFLDIRSPGLGDTAMYLCATSPSDPPPNEQFFGPGTRLTVL.

As DNA, the CDR3 is TGCGCCAGCAGCCGGGGACTAGCGGGAGACGAGCAGTACTTC. Translating it yields CASSRGLAGDEQYF. The genes are TRBV4-3 and TRBJ2-7; TRBD2 aligns across 14 bases. The CDR3 is 14 residues long. Germline trimming cut 4 bases from V and 5 bases from J; bases unmatched to any gene: 1. The germline CDR1 and CDR2 sequences are LGHNA and YSLEER.

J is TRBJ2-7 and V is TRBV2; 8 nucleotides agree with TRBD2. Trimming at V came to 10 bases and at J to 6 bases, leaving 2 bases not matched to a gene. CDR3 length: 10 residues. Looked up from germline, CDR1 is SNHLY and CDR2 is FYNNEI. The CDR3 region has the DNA TGTGCCACGAGCGGGGGCGAGCAGTACTTC. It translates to CATSGGEQYF.

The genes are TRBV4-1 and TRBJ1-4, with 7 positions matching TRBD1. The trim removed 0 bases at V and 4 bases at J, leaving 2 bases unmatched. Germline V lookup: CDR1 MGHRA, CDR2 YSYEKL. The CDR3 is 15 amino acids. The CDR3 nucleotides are TGCGCCAGCAGCCAAGAGGGACAGCTTAATGAAAAACTGTTTTTT. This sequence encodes CASSQEGQLNEKLFF.

In DNA form, the CDR3 reads TGTGCCAGCAGTTTCCAGTGGGAGGACAATGAGCAGTTCTTC. Its protein is CASSFQWEDNEQFF. The V gene is TRBV27, the J gene TRBJ2-1, with a weak D call TRBD2 (6 bases). CDR3 size: 14 residues. Germline CDR1 reads MNHEY; CDR2 reads SMNVEV (reference sequence). Trimming left V 3 bases short and J 5 bases short, with 11 bases between.

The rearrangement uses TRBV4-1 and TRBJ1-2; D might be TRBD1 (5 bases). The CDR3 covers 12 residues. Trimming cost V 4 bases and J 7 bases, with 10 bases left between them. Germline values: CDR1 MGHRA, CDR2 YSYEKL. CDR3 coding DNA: TGCGCCAGCAGCCCGGGGGGTTTTGGCTACACCTTC. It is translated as CASSPGGFGYTF.

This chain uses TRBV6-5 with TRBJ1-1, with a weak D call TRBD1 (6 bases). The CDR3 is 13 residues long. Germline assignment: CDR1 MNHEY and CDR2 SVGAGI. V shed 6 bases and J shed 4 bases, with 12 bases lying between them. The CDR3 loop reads CASRTEGVTEAFF. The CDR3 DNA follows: TGTGCCAGCAGGACTGAGGGGGTCACTGAAGCTTTCTTT.